The clone carrying this T cell receptor (beta chain) was seen once. The antigen is not known. One junction end disagrees with the germline gene, perhaps due to a read error. The data belong to a study of blood T cells in healthy people across ages. The study, taken as a whole, reports: Naive T cell percentage strongly correlated with TCR beta diversity.

CDR3 length equals 16 residues. CDR1 SGHNT and CDR2 YYREEE come from the germline V gene (reference sequence). A J-beta primer mix and a sample-barcoded 5' primer were used in a second PCR of roughly 6 to 12 cycles. Every cDNA was tagged by a template-switch adaptor with 12 random nucleotides. Using its own MiXCR run on the 5' RACE reads, TCRdb lists one record per CDR3 protein. Counted here are about 1.5 million distinct CDR3 sequences, 35% to 45% occurring once; the ten biggest clones make up about 3.8%. The source is a young woman in good health. Sequencing used blood. V usage is TRBV5-4 and J usage is TRBJ2-3; 11 bases match TRBD2. CDR3 DNA: TGTACCAGCAGTTCAAGACTAGCGGGGACCACAGATACGCAGTATTTT. Residues: CTSSSRLAGTTDTQYF.